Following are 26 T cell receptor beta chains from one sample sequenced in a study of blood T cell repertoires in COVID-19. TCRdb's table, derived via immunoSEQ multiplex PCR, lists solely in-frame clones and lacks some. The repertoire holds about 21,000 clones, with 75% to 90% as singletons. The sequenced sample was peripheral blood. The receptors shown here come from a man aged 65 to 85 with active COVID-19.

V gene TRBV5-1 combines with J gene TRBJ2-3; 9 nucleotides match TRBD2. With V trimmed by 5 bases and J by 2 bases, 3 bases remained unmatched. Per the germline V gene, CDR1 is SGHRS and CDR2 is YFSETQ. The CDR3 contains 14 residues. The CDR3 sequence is CASRPSGVTDTQYF. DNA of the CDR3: TGCGCCAGCAGGCCTAGCGGGGTCACAGATACGCAGTATTTT.

The CDR3: CASSTQGPQGAETQYF. CDR3 DNA sequence: TGTGCCAGCAGTACCCAAGGGCCCCAGGGGGCAGAGACCCAGTACTTC. The rearrangement uses TRBV6-2 or TRBV6-3 and TRBJ2-5, with 8 positions matching TRBD1. V lost 5 bases, J lost 4 bases, and 12 bases stayed unmatched. Germline CDR1 MNHEY, CDR2 SVGEGT. The CDR3 spans 16 residues.

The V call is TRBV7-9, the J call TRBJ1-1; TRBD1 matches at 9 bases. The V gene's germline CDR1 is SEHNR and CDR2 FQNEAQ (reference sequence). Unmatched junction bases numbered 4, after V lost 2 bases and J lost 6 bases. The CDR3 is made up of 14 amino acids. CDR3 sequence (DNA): TGTGCCAGCAGCTTATCTCGGACAGGGGCTGAAGCTTTCTTT. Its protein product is CASSLSRTGAEAFF.

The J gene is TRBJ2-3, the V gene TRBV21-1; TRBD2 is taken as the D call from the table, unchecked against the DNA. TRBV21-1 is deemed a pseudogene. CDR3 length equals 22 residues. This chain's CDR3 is CASSKRGLLAGARGPSTDTQYF. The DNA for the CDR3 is TGTGCCAGCAGCAAACGAGGATTATTAGCGGGAGCGAGGGGGCCTAGCACAGATACGCAGTATTTT.

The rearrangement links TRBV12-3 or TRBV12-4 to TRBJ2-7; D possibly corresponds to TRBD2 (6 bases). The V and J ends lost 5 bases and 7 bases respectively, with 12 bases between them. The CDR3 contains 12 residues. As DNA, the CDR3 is TGTGCCAGCAGTCTGGGGGGTCAGGAGCAGTACTTC. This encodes CASSLGGQEQYF.

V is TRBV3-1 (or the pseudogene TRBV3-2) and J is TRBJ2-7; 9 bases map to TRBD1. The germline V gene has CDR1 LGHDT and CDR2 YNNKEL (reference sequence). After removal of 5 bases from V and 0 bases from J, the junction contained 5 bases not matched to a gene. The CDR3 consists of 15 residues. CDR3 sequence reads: CASSGGQGSSYEQYF. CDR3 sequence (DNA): TGTGCCAGCAGCGGCGGACAGGGGAGCTCCTACGAGCAGTACTTC.

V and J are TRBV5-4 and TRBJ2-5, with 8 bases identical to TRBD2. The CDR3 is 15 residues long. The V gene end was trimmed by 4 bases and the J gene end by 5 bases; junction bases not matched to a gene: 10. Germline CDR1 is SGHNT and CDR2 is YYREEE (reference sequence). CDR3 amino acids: CASSHSGGRRETQYF. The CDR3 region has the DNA TGTGCCAGCAGCCACTCGGGGGGGCGCAGGGAGACCCAGTACTTC.

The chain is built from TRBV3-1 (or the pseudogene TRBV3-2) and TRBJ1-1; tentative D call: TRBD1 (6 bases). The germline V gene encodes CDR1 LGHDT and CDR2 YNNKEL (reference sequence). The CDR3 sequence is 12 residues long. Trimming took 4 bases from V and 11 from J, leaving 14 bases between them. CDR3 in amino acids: CASSPRGLGAFF. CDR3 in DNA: TGTGCCAGCAGCCCCAGGGGATTGGGGGCTTTCTTT.

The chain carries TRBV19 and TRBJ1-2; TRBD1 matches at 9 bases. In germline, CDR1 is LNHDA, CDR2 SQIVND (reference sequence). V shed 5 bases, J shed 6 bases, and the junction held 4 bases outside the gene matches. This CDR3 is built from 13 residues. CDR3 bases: TGTGCCAGTAGTGGACAGGGGATGCATGGCTACACCTTC. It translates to CASSGQGMHGYTF.

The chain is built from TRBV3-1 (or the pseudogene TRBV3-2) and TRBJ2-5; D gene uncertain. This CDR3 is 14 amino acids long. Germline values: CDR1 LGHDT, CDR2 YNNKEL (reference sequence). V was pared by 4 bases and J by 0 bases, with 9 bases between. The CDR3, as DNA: TGTGCCAGCAGCCCCCCTAGTTACCAAGAGACCCAGTACTTC. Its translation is CASSPPSYQETQYF.

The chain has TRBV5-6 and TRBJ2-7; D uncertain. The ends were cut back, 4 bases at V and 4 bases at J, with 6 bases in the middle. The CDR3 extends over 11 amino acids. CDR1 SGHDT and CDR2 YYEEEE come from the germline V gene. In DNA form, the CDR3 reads TGTGCCAGCAGCGCGAAGTACGAGCAGTACTTC. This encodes CASSAKYEQYF.

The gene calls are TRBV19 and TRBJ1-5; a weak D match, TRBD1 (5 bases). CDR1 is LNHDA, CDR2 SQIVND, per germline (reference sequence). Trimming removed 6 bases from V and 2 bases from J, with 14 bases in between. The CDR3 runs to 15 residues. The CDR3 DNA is TGTGCCAGTAGCTCAGGGTCTGCAGGCAATCAGCCCCAGCATTTT. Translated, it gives CASSSGSAGNQPQHF.

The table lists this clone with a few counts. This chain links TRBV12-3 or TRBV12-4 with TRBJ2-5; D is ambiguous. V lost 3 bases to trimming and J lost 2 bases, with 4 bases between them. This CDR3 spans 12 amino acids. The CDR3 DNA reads TGTGCCAGCAGTTTCAATCAAGAGACCCAGTACTTC. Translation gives CASSFNQETQYF.

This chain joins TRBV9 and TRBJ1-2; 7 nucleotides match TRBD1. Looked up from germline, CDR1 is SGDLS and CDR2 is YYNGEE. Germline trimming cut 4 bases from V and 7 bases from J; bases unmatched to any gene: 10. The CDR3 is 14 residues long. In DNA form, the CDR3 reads TGTGCCAGCAGCCCCAGACAGGGTCTAGGTGGCTACACCTTC. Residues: CASSPRQGLGGYTF.

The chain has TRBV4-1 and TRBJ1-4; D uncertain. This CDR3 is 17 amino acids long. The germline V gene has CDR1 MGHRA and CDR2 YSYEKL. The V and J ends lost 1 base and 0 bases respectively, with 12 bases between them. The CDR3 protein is CASSQGNGHATNEKLFF. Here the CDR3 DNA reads TGCGCCAGCAGCCAAGGAAATGGCCATGCAACTAATGAAAAACTGTTTTTT.

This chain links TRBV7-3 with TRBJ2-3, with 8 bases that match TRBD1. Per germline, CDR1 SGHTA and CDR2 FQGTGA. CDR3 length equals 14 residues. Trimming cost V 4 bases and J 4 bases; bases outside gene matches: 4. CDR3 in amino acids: CASSSDRAADTQYF. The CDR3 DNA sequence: TGTGCCAGCAGCTCGGACAGGGCGGCAGATACGCAGTATTTT.

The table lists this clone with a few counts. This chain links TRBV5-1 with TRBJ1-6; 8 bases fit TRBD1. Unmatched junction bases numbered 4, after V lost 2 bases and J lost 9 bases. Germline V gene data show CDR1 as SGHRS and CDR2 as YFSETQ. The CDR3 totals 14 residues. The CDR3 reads CASSLDRGFSPLHF. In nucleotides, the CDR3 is TGCGCCAGCAGCTTAGACAGGGGTTTTTCACCCCTCCACTTT.

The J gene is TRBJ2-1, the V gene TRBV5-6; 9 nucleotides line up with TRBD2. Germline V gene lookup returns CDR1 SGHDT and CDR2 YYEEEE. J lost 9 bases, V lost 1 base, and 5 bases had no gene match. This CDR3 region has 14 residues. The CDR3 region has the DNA TGTGCCAGCAGCTTGTTAGCGGGAGATGGTGAGCAGTTCTTC. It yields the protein CASSLLAGDGEQFF.

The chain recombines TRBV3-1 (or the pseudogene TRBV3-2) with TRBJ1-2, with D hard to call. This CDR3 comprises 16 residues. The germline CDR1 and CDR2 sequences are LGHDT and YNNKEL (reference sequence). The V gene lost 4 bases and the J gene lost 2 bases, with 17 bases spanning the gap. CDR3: CASSPRSGAGNYGYTF. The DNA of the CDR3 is TGTGCCAGCAGCCCCAGAAGCGGTGCAGGAAACTATGGCTACACCTTC.

CDR3 sequence (DNA): TGTGCCAGCAGCTTGCGGGTGGGGTTCAGGGGCGAGCAGTACTTC. Protein: CASSLRVGFRGEQYF. The chain employs TRBV5-6 and TRBJ2-7, with a tentative D call TRBD1 (6 bases). Between the trimmed V and J ends, which lost 1 base and 6 bases, there was a span of 17 bases. This CDR3 has 15 amino acids. In germline, CDR1 is SGHDT, CDR2 YYEEEE.

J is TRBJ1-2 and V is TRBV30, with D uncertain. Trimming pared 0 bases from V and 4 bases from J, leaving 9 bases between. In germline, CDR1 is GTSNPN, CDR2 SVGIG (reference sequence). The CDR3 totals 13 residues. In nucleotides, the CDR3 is TGTGCCTGGAGTGTAGAGGGTCCCTATGGCTACACCTTC. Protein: CAWSVEGPYGYTF.

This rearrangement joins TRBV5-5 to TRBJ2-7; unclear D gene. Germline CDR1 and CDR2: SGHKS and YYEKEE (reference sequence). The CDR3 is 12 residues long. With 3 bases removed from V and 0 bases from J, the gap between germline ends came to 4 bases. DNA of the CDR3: TGTGCCAGCAGCTCGAGCTCCTACGAGCAGTACTTC. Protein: CASSSSSYEQYF. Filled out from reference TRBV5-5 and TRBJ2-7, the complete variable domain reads DAGVTQSPTHLIKTRGQQVTLRCSPISGHKSVSWYQQVLGQGPQFIFQYYEKEERGRGNFPDRFSARQFPNYSSELNVNALLLGDSALYLCASSSSSYEQYFGPGTRLTVT.

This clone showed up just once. The CDR3 region is CSVEKGQGGVEAFF. The CDR3 region has the DNA TGCAGCGTTGAAAAGGGTCAGGGAGGGGTCGAAGCTTTCTTT. The genes are TRBV29-1 and TRBJ1-1; possibly TRBD1 for D (5 bases). CDR1 and CDR2 from the germline V gene are SQVTM and ANQGSEA. The V gene lost 2 bases and the J gene lost 8 bases, with 18 bases spanning the gap. This CDR3 contains 14 residues.

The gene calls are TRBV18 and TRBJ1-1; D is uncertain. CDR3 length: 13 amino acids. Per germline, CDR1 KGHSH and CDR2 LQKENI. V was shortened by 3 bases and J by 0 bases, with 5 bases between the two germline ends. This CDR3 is CASSPLLNTEAFF. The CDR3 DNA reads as TGTGCCAGCTCACCTCTACTGAACACTGAAGCTTTCTTT.

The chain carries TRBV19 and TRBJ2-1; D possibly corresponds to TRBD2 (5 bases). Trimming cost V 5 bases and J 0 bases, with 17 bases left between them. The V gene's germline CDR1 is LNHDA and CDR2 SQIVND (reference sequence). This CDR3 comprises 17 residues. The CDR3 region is CASSPEGPVSSYNEQFF. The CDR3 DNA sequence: TGTGCCAGTAGTCCTGAGGGTCCCGTGAGCTCCTACAATGAGCAGTTCTTC.

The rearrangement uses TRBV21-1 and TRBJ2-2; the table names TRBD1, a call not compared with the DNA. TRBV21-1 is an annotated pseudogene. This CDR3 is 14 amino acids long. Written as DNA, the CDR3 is TGTGCCAGCAGCAAAGGGGGCAACACCGGGGAGCTGTTTTTT. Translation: CASSKGGNTGELFF.